This T cell receptor beta chain was sequenced for a study of cytomegalovirus exposure and HLA in healthy donors. Study-wide points: Several of the most significant clusters appeared linked to common viral pathogens, based on a later analysis.

The PCR was carried out with 60 Vbeta primers and 13 Jbeta primers. Data came from immunoSEQ multiplex PCR; TCRdb stores just in-frame clones and leaves some out. The repertoire holds 150,000 to 200,000 clones, with about 80% as singletons. CDR1 ENHRY and CDR2 SYGVKD come from the germline V gene. The length of the CDR3 is 15 residues. The trim removed 2 bases at V and 7 bases at J, leaving 7 bases unmatched. The donors, nominally healthy at sampling, likely had unrecorded immune exposures. Comment on this clone: Its target is not known.

The receptor's source is a woman aged 40 to 50 in good health and CMV-seronegative. J is TRBJ2-1 and V is TRBV10-3; 8 positions agree with TRBD2. The sequenced sample was PBMCs. DNA of the CDR3: TGTGCCATCAGTGAGACGAGCGGGAGTCGGAATGAGCAGTTCTTC. Encoded protein: CAISETSGSRNEQFF.